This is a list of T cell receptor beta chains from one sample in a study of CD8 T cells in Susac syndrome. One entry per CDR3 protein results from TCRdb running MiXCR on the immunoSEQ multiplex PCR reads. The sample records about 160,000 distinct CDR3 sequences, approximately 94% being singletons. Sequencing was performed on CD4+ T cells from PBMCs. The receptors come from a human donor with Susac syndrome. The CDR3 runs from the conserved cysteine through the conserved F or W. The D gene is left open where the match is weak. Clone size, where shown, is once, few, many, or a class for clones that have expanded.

DNA: TGCGCCAGCAAACCCCGGACAGGTAGAATCCCAGATACGCAGTATTTT
CDR3: CASKPRTGRIPDTQYF
J: TRBJ2-3
size: .
D: TRBD1
V: TRBV5-1

DNA: TGCAGTGCTACTTGGGGGGGCCTGAACACTGAAGCTTTCTTT
CDR3: CSATWGGLNTEAFF
J: TRBJ1-1
size: once
D: .
V: TRBV20-1

DNA: TGTGCCAGCAGTCTCGGACTCTGGAACACCGGGGAGCTGTTTTTT
CDR3: CASSLGLWNTGELFF
J: TRBJ2-2
size: .
D: .
V: TRBV28

DNA: TGTGCCAGCAAACGGACTGGGATTTACAATGAGCAGTTCTTC
CDR3: CASKRTGIYNEQFF
J: TRBJ2-1
size: .
D: .
V: TRBV2

DNA: TGTGCCAGCAGCGTGCGGCAGGAGGGTTCACCCCTCCACTTT
CDR3: CASSVRQEGSPLHF
J: TRBJ1-6
size: .
D: .
V: TRBV9

DNA: TGCAGCGTTGATGGTAGCGGGGGCTTAGAGACCCAGTACTTC
CDR3: CSVDGSGGLETQYF
J: TRBJ2-5
size: .
D: TRBD2
V: TRBV29-1

DNA: TGTGCCAGCAGCGTAGGCGCGGGGATGAACATTCAGTACTTC
CDR3: CASSVGAGMNIQYF
J: TRBJ2-4
size: .
D: .
V: TRBV9

DNA: TGTGCCATCGCCCGAGGGCCGAGCTCTGGGGCCAACGTCCTGACTTTC
CDR3: CAIARGPSSGANVLTF
J: TRBJ2-6
size: .
D: .
V: TRBV24-1

DNA: TGCAGCGTTGAAGAGGGGGGTTGGGGCACCGGGGAGCTGTTTTTT
CDR3: CSVEEGGWGTGELFF
J: TRBJ2-2
size: .
D: .
V: TRBV29-1

DNA: TGTGCCAGCAGTGTCCAGGCCCAAGAGACCCAGTACTTC
CDR3: CASSVQAQETQYF
J: TRBJ2-5
size: .
D: .
V: TRBV2

DNA: TGTGCCAGCAGTACCCAGGGTGCGGCCTACAATGAGCAGTTCTTC
CDR3: CASSTQGAAYNEQFF
J: TRBJ2-1
size: .
D: .
V: TRBV27

DNA: TGTGCCAGCAGCCTGGGGAGTGGAAACACCGGGGAGCTGTTTTTT
CDR3: CASSLGSGNTGELFF
J: TRBJ2-2
size: .
D: .
V: TRBV5-4

DNA: TGCGCCAGCAGCCAACAACAGGATCTCTATGGCTACACCTTC
CDR3: CASSQQQDLYGYTF
J: TRBJ1-2
size: .
D: .
V: TRBV4-1

DNA: TGTGCCAGCAGGCCGAAGGTCCAGGGGGCAACTTACAATGAGCAGTTCTTC
CDR3: CASRPKVQGATYNEQFF
J: TRBJ2-1
size: once
D: TRBD1
V: TRBV7-9

DNA: TGTGCCAGCAGTTCGGGACAGGGCTACGAGCAGTACTTC
CDR3: CASSSGQGYEQYF
J: TRBJ2-7
size: few
D: TRBD1
V: TRBV6-1

DNA: TGTGCCAGCAGGATGCAGGCGGTAACTGAAGCTTTCTTT
CDR3: CASRMQAVTEAFF
J: TRBJ1-1
size: .
D: .
V: TRBV6-2/TRBV6-3

DNA: TGTGCCAGCAGTTTAAGTTGGAGGGAAGAGACCCAGTACTTC
CDR3: CASSLSWREETQYF
J: TRBJ2-5
size: once
D: .
V: TRBV27

DNA: TGCGCCAGCAGCGACTTGGGCGGTGGGAACACCGGGGAGCTGTTTTTT
CDR3: CASSDLGGGNTGELFF
J: TRBJ2-2
size: .
D: .
V: TRBV5-1

DNA: TGTGCCAGCAGTGGAAACACCGGGGAGCTGTTTTTT
CDR3: CASSGNTGELFF
J: TRBJ2-2
size: .
D: .
V: TRBV6-5

DNA: TGTGCTAGTGGTGCGGGACAGCCCGGTACAGATACGCAGTATTTT
CDR3: CASGAGQPGTDTQYF
J: TRBJ2-3
size: .
D: .
V: TRBV12-5

DNA: TGTGCCAGCAGCTTAATCTCTGGGTCTCCTTGGGGCTCCTACGAGCAGTACTTC
CDR3: CASSLISGSPWGSYEQYF
J: TRBJ2-7
size: once
D: .
V: TRBV7-3

DNA: TGTGCCAGTACAGACAGAATGAACACTGAAGCTTTCTTT
CDR3: CASTDRMNTEAFF
J: TRBJ1-1
size: .
D: .
V: TRBV27

DNA: TGTGCCAGCTGGGACAGAGGGGGCCACACTGAAGCTTTCTTT
CDR3: CASWDRGGHTEAFF
J: TRBJ1-1
size: .
D: TRBD1
V: TRBV27